Below, 26 T cell receptor beta chains from the same sample are listed, as sequenced in a study of blood T cell repertoires in COVID-19. The method was immunoSEQ multiplex PCR; TCRdb's version includes in-frame clones alone and lacks a portion of them. This sample yields roughly 140,000 clones, of which roughly 90% are seen a single time; approximately 1.2% belongs to the top ten. Material for sequencing was PBMCs or T cells enriched from blood (not recorded which). The origin of the receptors is a woman in her twenties or thirties with acute COVID-19.

The rearrangement uses TRBV28 and TRBJ1-2, with TRBD1 as a possible D gene (5 bases). Germline CDR1 is MDHEN and CDR2 is SYDVKM. This CDR3 has 14 amino acids. V lost 4 bases and J 4 bases, leaving 13 bases between the germline ends. In nucleotides, the CDR3 is TGTGCCAGCAGTTCAGGGCGCCTTGGCTATGGCTACACCTTC. Encoded protein: CASSSGRLGYGYTF.

V is TRBV19 and J is TRBJ2-7, with 7 bases matching TRBD1. The CDR3 has 13 residues. V lost 5 bases and J lost 7; bases outside the gene matches: 8. CDR1 LNHDA and CDR2 SQIVND come from the germline V gene (reference sequence). The CDR3 DNA follows: TGTGCCAGTAGTGTGGACAGGCGTGGGGAGCAGTACTTC. This sequence encodes CASSVDRRGEQYF. Supplemented by reference TRBV19 and TRBJ2-7, the full variable domain reads DGGITQSPKYLFRKEGQNVTLSCEQNLNHDAMYWYRQDPGQGLRLIYYSQIVNDFQKGDIAEGYSVSREKKESFPLTVTSAQKNPTAFYLCASSVDRRGEQYFGPGTRLTVT.

V and J are TRBV20-1 and TRBJ2-7; no firm D call. The germline V and J ends were trimmed by 1 base and 6 bases, with 4 bases remaining between them. The CDR3 is 10 residues long. Germline V gives CDR1 DFQATT, CDR2 SNEGSKA (reference sequence). The CDR3 DNA is TGCAGTGCTAGAGCGGGCGAGCAGTACTTC. It translates to CSARAGEQYF.

In its sample, this clone was seen once. The rearrangement joins TRBV11-2 to TRBJ2-2; 7 bases align to TRBD1. The CDR3 is 13 residues long. Unmatched junction bases numbered 6, after V lost 7 bases and J lost 7 bases. CDR1 SGHAT and CDR2 FQNNGV come from the germline V gene. Here the CDR3 reads CASNTGVGGELFF. For the CDR3, the DNA is TGTGCCAGCAATACAGGGGTGGGCGGGGAGCTGTTTTTT.

V and J are TRBV24-1 and TRBJ2-7; 8 positions agree with TRBD2. Germline lookup yields CDR1 KGHDR and CDR2 SFDVKD. The CDR3 spans 16 residues. V was pared by 12 bases and J by 0 bases, with 15 bases of the junction left unmatched. Here the CDR3 DNA reads TGTGCCTCCCGGGAGGAGCGGGAGCGACTCTCCTACGAGCAGTACTTC. Translated, it gives CASREERERLSYEQYF.

The chain couples TRBV2 to TRBJ2-3, with 9 bases identical to TRBD2. Looked up from germline, CDR1 is SNHLY and CDR2 is FYNNEI. V dropped 8 bases and J dropped 0; count of bases not matched to a gene: 6. The CDR3 is 15 amino acids. In DNA, the CDR3 is TGTGCCAGCTCGGCTAGCGGGGATAGCACAGATACGCAGTATTTT. Its protein is CASSASGDSTDTQYF. The full variable domain, with the rest looked up from reference TRBV2 and TRBJ2-3, is EPEVTQTPSHQVTQMGQEVILRCVPISNHLYFYWYRQILGQKVEFLVSFYNNEISEKSEIFDDQFSVERPDGSNFTLKIRSTKLEDSAMYFCASSASGDSTDTQYFGPGTRLTVL.

The chain is built from TRBV27 and TRBJ2-2; TRBD1 is a possible D gene (6 bases). The CDR3 contains 16 residues. Germline V gives CDR1 MNHEY, CDR2 SMNVEV (reference sequence). V lost 3 bases, J lost 6 bases, and 17 bases lay in between. CDR3 loop: CASSFSGTLLSGELFF. CDR3 DNA: TGTGCCAGCAGTTTTTCCGGGACACTTCTTTCCGGGGAGCTGTTTTTT.

The CDR3 here is CASTRSGGYGYTF. CDR3 DNA sequence: TGTGCCAGCACCAGATCGGGGGGTTATGGCTACACCTTC. The gene calls are TRBV5-6 and TRBJ1-2, with D possibly matching TRBD1 (5 bases). V was pared by 6 bases and J by 5 bases, with 14 bases between. The CDR3 extends over 13 amino acids. Germline loops: CDR1 SGHDT, CDR2 YYEEEE.

The gene calls are TRBV7-9 and TRBJ1-2; possibly TRBD1 for D (6 bases). CDR1 SEHNR and CDR2 FQNEAQ come from the germline V gene (reference sequence). This CDR3 spans 16 amino acids. V dropped 5 bases and J dropped 2 bases, with 18 bases sitting between them. In DNA, the CDR3 is TGTGCCAGCAGCCTAATGGGGGGGGCACTCAACTATGGCTACACCTTC. This codes for CASSLMGGALNYGYTF.

The chain employs TRBV4-2 and TRBJ2-3; a possible D gene is TRBD2 (5 bases). V lost 7 bases to trimming and J lost 2 bases, with 16 bases between them. Germline V gene data show CDR1 as LGHNA and CDR2 as YNFKEQ. The CDR3 contains 15 residues. Here the CDR3 DNA reads TGTGCCAGCACCCTAGGGTCTAGCTCCACAGATACGCAGTATTTT. This sequence encodes CASTLGSSSTDTQYF.

Remarks on this clone: Other DNA sequences in this specimen translate into the identical CDR3. The chain links TRBV7-2 to TRBJ1-1; D is ambiguous. V shed 3 bases and J shed 1 base, with 9 bases lying between them. The CDR3 length is 14 residues. The germline gives CDR1 SGHTA, CDR2 FQGNSA. The CDR3 DNA follows: TGTGCCAGCAGCTTGGTCTCGGGGAACACTGAAGCTTTCTTT. Protein: CASSLVSGNTEAFF.

This clone was recorded once. This chain uses TRBV6-6 with TRBJ2-1, with 12 bases identical to TRBD2. This CDR3 comprises 16 residues. The V and J ends lost 6 bases and 0 bases, in that order; junction bases with no gene match: 3. Germline V gene lookup returns CDR1 MNHNY and CDR2 SVGAGI (reference sequence). This CDR3 reads CASSSGLAGSYNEQFF. CDR3 DNA sequence: TGTGCCAGCAGCTCGGGACTAGCGGGCTCCTACAATGAGCAGTTCTTC.

The chain joins TRBV19 to TRBJ2-1; 13 bases are a match to TRBD2. The V segment lost 5 bases and the J segment 15 bases; nucleotides outside the gene matches: 7. The CDR3 runs 13 residues. The germline V gene has CDR1 LNHDA and CDR2 SQIVND (reference sequence). The CDR3 DNA reads TGTGCCAGTAGTGCCGGGACTAGCGGGAACCTGTTCTTC. It translates to CASSAGTSGNLFF.

The rearrangement joins TRBV6-5 to TRBJ1-6, with D perhaps matching TRBD1 (5 bases). The germline V gene has CDR1 MNHEY and CDR2 SVGAGI. This CDR3 is built from 15 residues. V lost 6 bases and J lost 7, with 16 bases in between. CDR3 protein: CASRGGEWGNSPLHF. The CDR3 DNA reads TGTGCCAGCAGAGGAGGGGAATGGGGCAATTCACCCCTCCACTTT.

In this sample, this clone turned up once. V is TRBV30 and J is TRBJ1-1; D remains unclear. The CDR3 is 14 residues long. Germline CDR1 and CDR2: GTSNPN and SVGIG (reference sequence). Trimming pared 5 bases from V and 3 bases from J, leaving 16 bases between. The DNA of the CDR3 is TGTGCCTGGCGGCAGGCCGGGATTCACACTGAAGCTTTCTTT. Translating it yields CAWRQAGIHTEAFF.

This chain connects TRBV7-2 to TRBJ1-1; D unresolved. The germline V and J ends were trimmed by 3 bases and 1 base, with 12 bases remaining between them. Germline V gene data show CDR1 as SGHTA and CDR2 as FQGNSA. This CDR3 contains 15 residues. The CDR3 DNA sequence: TGTGCCAGCAGCTTCGTTGCAGGTACGAACACTGAAGCTTTCTTT. Amino acid sequence: CASSFVAGTNTEAFF.

V gene TRBV7-8 combines with J gene TRBJ1-1; D might be TRBD1 (5 bases). The length of the CDR3 is 16 residues. The germline V gene encodes CDR1 SGHVS and CDR2 FQNEAQ. Trimming left V 5 bases short and J 2 bases short, with 18 bases between. Written as DNA, the CDR3 is TGTGCCAGCAGCACGGACATCTGGGGGGGTAACACTGAAGCTTTCTTT. Its protein product is CASSTDIWGGNTEAFF. Drawing the rest from reference TRBV7-8 and TRBJ1-1, the complete variable domain is GAGVSQSPRYKVAKRGQDVALRCDPISGHVSLFWYQQALGQGPEFLTYFQNEAQLDKSGLPSDRFFAERPEGSVSTLKIQRTQQEDSAVYLCASSTDIWGGNTEAFFGQGTRLTVV.

The rearrangement joins TRBV7-9 to TRBJ1-1; 7 positions agree with TRBD1. The CDR3 runs 14 residues. Trimming took 3 bases from V and 4 from J; bases not matched to a gene: 5. Per the germline V gene, CDR1 is SEHNR and CDR2 is FQNEAQ (reference sequence). The CDR3 protein is CASSFPGGSTEAFF. CDR3 DNA: TGTGCCAGCAGCTTCCCAGGGGGGAGCACTGAAGCTTTCTTT.

J is TRBJ1-2 and V is TRBV4-1, with 11 bases matching TRBD1. The germline V gene encodes CDR1 MGHRA and CDR2 YSYEKL. CDR3 length equals 16 residues. The ends lost 2 bases at V and 6 bases at J; junction bases unmatched: 8. The CDR3 bases are TGCGCCAGCAGCCAACCCCGGGACAGGGGGTTTCATGGCTACACCTTC. Its translation is CASSQPRDRGFHGYTF.

This chain uses TRBV29-1 with TRBJ2-6, with 9 positions matching TRBD1. Germline CDR1 reads SQVTM; CDR2 reads ANQGSEA. J was trimmed by 10 bases and V by 2 bases; bases with no gene match: 9. The CDR3 length is 15 residues. This CDR3 is CSVELVGTGSNVLTF. The CDR3 DNA follows: TGCAGCGTTGAATTAGTTGGGACAGGGTCAAACGTCCTGACTTTC.

This chain's CDR3 is CASSLVGQDGIPDTQYF. Here the CDR3 DNA reads TGTGCCAGCAGCTTAGTGGGACAGGATGGGATCCCAGATACGCAGTATTTT. The chain is built from TRBV7-3 and TRBJ2-3, with 8 positions matching TRBD1. The CDR3 is 17 amino acids. V was clipped by 2 bases and J by 4 bases; unmatched bases: 11. Germline loops: CDR1 SGHTA, CDR2 FQGTGA.

The chain links TRBV27 to TRBJ2-1, with D unresolved. The V end was cut by 0 bases, the J end by 3 bases, with 12 bases between. The germline CDR1 and CDR2 sequences are MNHEY and SMNVEV (reference sequence). CDR3 size: 16 residues. CDR3 DNA: TGTGCCAGCAGTTTATCCCTAGGAGAATTCTACAATGAGCAGTTCTTC. Translated, it gives CASSLSLGEFYNEQFF.

The rearrangement uses TRBV9 and TRBJ2-7, with D tentatively TRBD1 (6 bases). V lost 0 bases and J lost 2, with 9 bases in between. The CDR3 is 14 residues long. CDR1 SGDLS and CDR2 YYNGEE come from the germline V gene. The CDR3 region has the DNA TGTGCCAGCAGCGTAGATGGGACACCCTACGAGCAGTACTTC. The encoded protein is CASSVDGTPYEQYF.

The chain couples TRBV4-2 to TRBJ2-1; 13 nucleotides align to TRBD2. V trimming: 4 bases; J trimming: 7 bases; junction bases outside the gene matches: 13. This CDR3 is built from 18 residues. From germline, CDR1 is LGHNA and CDR2 YNFKEQ. The chain's CDR3 is CASSLGLAGEASLNEQFF. The CDR3 coding sequence is TGTGCCAGCAGCCTCGGACTAGCGGGAGAGGCAAGCTTGAATGAGCAGTTCTTC.

V usage is TRBV7-3 and J usage is TRBJ2-2, with D unclear. CDR1 and CDR2 (germline): SGHTA, FQGTGA. CDR3 size: 16 residues. The V gene lost 1 base and the J gene lost 2 bases, with 11 bases spanning the gap. The CDR3 bases are TGTGCCAGCAGCTTAATCGGCGGAGTTAACACCGGGGAGCTGTTTTTT. The encoded protein is CASSLIGGVNTGELFF.

The V gene is TRBV2, the J gene TRBJ2-7; 11 bases fit TRBD1. V shed 6 bases, J shed 3 bases, and the junction held 7 bases outside the gene matches. The V gene's germline CDR1 is SNHLY and CDR2 FYNNEI. This CDR3 is 15 amino acids long. The CDR3 DNA follows: TGTGCCAGCAGAGCTGTAGGGACAGGGGGCTACGAGCAGTACTTC. Translated, it gives CASRAVGTGGYEQYF.